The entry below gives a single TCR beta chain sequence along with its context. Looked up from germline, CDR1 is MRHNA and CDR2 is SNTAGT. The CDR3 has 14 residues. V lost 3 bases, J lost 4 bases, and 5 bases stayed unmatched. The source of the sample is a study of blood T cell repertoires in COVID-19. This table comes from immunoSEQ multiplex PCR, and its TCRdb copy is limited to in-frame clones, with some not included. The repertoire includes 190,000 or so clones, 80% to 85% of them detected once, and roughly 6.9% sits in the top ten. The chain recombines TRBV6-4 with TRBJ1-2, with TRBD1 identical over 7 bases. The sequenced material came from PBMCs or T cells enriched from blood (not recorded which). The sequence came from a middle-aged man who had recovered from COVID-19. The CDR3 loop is CASSDSGTAYGYTF. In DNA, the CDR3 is TGTGCCAGCAGTGATAGCGGGACAGCCTATGGCTACACCTTC.